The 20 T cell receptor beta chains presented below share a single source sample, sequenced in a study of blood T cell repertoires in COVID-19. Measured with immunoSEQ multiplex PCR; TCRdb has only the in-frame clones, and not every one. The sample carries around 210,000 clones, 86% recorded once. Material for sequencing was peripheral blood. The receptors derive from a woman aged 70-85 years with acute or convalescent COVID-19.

The CDR3 coding sequence is TGTGCCAGCAGAAATTCTAGCGGGAGCTACGAGCAGTACTTC. Amino acid sequence: CASRNSSGSYEQYF. The chain is built from TRBV7-9 and TRBJ2-7, with 10 bases identical to TRBD2. Germline V lookup: CDR1 SEHNR, CDR2 FQNEAQ (reference sequence). The CDR3 covers 14 residues. V was pared by 6 bases and J by 3 bases, with 5 bases of the junction left unmatched.

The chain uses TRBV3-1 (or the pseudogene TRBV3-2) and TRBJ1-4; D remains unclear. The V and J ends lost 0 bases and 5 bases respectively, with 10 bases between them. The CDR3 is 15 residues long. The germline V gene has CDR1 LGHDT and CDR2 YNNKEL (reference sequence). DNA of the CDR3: TGTGCCAGCAGCCAAGAGGCACACCTGAATGAAAAACTGTTTTTT. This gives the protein CASSQEAHLNEKLFF.

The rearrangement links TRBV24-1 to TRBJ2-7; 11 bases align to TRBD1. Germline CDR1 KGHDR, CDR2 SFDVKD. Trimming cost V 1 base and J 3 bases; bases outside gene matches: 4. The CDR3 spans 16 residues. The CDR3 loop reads CATSDLRDRGGYEQYF. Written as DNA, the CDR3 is TGTGCCACCAGTGATTTAAGGGACAGGGGGGGCTACGAGCAGTACTTC.

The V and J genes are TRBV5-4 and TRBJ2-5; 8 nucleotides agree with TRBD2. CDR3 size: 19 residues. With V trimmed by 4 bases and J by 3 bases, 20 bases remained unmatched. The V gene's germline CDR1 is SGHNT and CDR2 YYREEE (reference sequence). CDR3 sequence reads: CASSPPGGFRGWGKETQYF. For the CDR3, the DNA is TGTGCCAGCAGCCCCCCGGGGGGGTTCCGGGGGTGGGGGAAAGAGACCCAGTACTTC.

CDR3 nucleotide sequence: TGCGCCAGCAGTTCCTCAGGGCAGCCCCAGCATTTT. Amino acid sequence: CASSSSGQPQHF. The chain couples TRBV10-2 to TRBJ1-5; TRBD1 might be the D (5 bases). V was pared by 5 bases and J by 7 bases, with 9 bases between. The germline gives CDR1 WSHSY, CDR2 SAAADI. The CDR3 length is 12 residues.

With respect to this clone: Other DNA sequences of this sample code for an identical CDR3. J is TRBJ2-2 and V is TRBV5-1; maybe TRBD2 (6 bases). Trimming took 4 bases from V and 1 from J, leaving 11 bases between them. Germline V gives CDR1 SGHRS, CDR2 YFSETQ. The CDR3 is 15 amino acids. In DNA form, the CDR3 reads TGCGCCAGCAGCCCTCGGGGGATGAACACCGGGGAGCTGTTTTTT. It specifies CASSPRGMNTGELFF.

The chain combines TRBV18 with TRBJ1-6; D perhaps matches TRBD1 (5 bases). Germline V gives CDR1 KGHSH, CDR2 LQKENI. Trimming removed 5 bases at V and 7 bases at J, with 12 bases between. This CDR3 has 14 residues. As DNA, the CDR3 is TGTGCCAGCTCAAAAGCACAGGAAAATTCACCCCTCCACTTT. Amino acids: CASSKAQENSPLHF. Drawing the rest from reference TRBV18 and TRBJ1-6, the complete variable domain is NAGVMQNPRHLVRRRGQEARLRCSPMKGHSHVYWYRQLPEEGLKFMVYLQKENIIDESGMPKERFSAEFPKEGPSILRIQQVVRGDSAAYFCASSKAQENSPLHFGNGTRLTVT.

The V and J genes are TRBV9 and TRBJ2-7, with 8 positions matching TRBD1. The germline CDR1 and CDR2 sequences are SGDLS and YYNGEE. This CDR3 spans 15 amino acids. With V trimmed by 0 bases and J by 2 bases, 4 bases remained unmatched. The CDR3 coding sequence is TGTGCCAGCAGCGTAGAGTCAGGGGGCGCCTACGAGCAGTACTTC. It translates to CASSVESGGAYEQYF. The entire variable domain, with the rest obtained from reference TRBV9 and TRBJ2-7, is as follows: DSGVTQTPKHLITATGQRVTLRCSPRSGDLSVYWYQQSLDQGLQFLIQYYNGEERAKGNILERFSAQQFPDLHSELNLSSLELGDSALYFCASSVESGGAYEQYFGPGTRLTVT.

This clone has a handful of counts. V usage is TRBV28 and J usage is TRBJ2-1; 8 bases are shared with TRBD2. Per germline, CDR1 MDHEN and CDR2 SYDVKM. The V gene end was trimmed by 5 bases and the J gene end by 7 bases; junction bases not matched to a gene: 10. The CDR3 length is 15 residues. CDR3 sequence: CASSPSGSIWNEQFF. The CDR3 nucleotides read TGTGCCAGCAGTCCCAGCGGGAGTATCTGGAATGAGCAGTTCTTC.

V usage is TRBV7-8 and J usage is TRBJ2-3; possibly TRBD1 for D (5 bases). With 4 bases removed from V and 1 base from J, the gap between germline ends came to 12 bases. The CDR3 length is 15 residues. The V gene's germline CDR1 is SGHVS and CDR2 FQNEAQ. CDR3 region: CASSYRTRGTDTQYF. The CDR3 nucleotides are TGTGCCAGCAGCTACCGGACCAGGGGCACAGATACGCAGTATTTT.

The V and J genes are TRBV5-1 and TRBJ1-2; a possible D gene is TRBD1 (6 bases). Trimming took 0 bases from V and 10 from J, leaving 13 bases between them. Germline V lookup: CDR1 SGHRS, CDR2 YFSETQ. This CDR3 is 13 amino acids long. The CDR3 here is CASSLEGGEAYTF. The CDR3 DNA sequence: TGCGCCAGCAGCTTGGAAGGGGGAGAGGCCTACACCTTC.

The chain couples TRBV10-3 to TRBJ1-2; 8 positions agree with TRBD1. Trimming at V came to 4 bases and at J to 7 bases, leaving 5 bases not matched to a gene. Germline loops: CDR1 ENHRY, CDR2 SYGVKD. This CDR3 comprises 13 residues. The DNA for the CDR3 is TGTGCCATCAGTGTGGACAGGGAGTCTGGCTACACCTTC. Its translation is CAISVDRESGYTF.

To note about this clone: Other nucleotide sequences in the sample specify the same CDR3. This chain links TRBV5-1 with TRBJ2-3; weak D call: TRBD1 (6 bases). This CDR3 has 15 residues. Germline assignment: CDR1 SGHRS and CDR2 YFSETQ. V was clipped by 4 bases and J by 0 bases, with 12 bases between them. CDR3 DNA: TGCGCCAGCAGCCTCGGACAGACCAGCACAGATACGCAGTATTTT. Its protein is CASSLGQTSTDTQYF.

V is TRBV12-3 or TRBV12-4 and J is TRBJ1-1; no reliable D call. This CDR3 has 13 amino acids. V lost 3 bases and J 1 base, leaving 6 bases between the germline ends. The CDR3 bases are TGTGCCAGCAGTTTGAGTCAGAACACTGAAGCTTTCTTT. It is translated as CASSLSQNTEAFF.

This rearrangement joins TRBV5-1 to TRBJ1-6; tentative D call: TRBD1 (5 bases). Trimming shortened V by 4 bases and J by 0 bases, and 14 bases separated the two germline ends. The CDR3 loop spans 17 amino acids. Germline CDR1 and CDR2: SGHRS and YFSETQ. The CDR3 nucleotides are TGCGCCAGCAGCCCGAGGCCGGGGGGCTCCTATAATTCACCCCTCCACTTT. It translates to CASSPRPGGSYNSPLHF.

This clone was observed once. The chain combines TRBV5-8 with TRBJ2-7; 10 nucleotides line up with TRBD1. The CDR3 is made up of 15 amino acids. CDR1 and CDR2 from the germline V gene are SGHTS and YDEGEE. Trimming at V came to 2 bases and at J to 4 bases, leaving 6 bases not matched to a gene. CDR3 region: CASSFSGTGVYEQYF. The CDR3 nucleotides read TGTGCCAGCAGCTTTTCCGGGACAGGGGTTTACGAGCAGTACTTC.

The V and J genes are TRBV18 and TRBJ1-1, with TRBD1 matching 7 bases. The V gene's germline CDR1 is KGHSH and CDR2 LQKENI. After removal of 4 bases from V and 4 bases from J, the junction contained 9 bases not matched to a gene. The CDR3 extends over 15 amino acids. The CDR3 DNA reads TGTGCCAGCTCACTTCAGACAGGGTCCTCCACTGAAGCTTTCTTT. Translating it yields CASSLQTGSSTEAFF.

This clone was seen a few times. CDR3 in amino acids: CASRGQAAHQPQHF. The CDR3 DNA reads as TGTGCCAGCAGGGGACAGGCCGCCCATCAGCCCCAGCATTTT. The chain is built from TRBV6-5 and TRBJ1-5, with 8 bases that match TRBD1. Germline values: CDR1 MNHEY, CDR2 SVGAGI. The CDR3 consists of 14 residues. Germline trimming cut 6 bases from V and 5 bases from J; bases unmatched to any gene: 6.

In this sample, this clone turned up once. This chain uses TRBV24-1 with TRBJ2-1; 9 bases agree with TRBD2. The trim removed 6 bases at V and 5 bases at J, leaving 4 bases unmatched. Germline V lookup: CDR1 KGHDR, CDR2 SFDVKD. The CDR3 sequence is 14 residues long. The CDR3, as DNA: TGTGCCACCAGTCCAGCGGGGGGCAACAATGAGCAGTTCTTC. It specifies CATSPAGGNNEQFF.

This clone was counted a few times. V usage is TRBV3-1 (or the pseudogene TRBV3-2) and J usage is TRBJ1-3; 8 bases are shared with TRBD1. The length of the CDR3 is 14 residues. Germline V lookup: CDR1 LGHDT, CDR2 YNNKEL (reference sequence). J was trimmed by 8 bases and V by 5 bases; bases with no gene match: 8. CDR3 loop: CASSDRGWADTIYF. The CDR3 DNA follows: TGTGCCAGCAGCGACAGGGGATGGGCAGACACCATATATTTT.